This entry lists 20 T cell receptor beta chains sequenced from one sample in a study of cytomegalovirus exposure and HLA in healthy donors. In the PCR, 60 Vbeta and 13 Jbeta primers were used. Profiling relied on immunoSEQ multiplex PCR, and the TCRdb table lists in-frame clones only, not all of them. Here the sample spans tens of thousands of clones, around 77% being singletons. The sequenced sample was PBMCs. The source is a man younger than 40 in good health and CMV-seronegative.

V and J are TRBV11-2 and TRBJ1-1; a possible D gene is TRBD1 (6 bases). The CDR3 runs 12 residues. Germline V gene sequence: CDR1 SGHAT, CDR2 FQNNGV. The V and J ends lost 8 bases and 5 bases respectively, with 12 bases between them. CDR3 coding DNA: TGTGCCAGCGGACAGAGTGGAACTGAAGCTTTCTTT. It encodes CASGQSGTEAFF.

The V and J genes are TRBV11-3 and TRBJ2-1, with a possible D match to TRBD1 (7 bases). The ends were cut back, 5 bases at V and 1 base at J, with 15 bases in the middle. CDR1 is SGHNT, CDR2 YENEEA, per germline. The CDR3 spans 16 residues. CDR3 sequence: CASSPGDSYSYNEQFF. The CDR3 coding sequence is TGTGCCAGCAGCCCGGGGGACAGCTATTCCTACAATGAGCAGTTCTTC.

This chain uses TRBV28 with TRBJ1-2, with D possibly TRBD1 on 5 matching bases. V lost 3 bases to trimming and J lost 2 bases, with 19 bases between them. Germline lookup yields CDR1 MDHEN and CDR2 SYDVKM. The CDR3 runs to 17 residues. For the CDR3, the DNA is TGTGCCAGCAGTTTCCATAACAAGGGGTTGTCGAACTATGGCTACACCTTC. Encoded protein: CASSFHNKGLSNYGYTF.

This clone was picked up one time. The CDR3 here is CASSEYITDTQYF. CDR3 coding DNA: TGTGCCAGCAGTGAATACATCACAGATACGCAGTATTTT. The chain links TRBV25-1 to TRBJ2-3; no reliable D call. This CDR3 spans 13 amino acids. Germline V gene sequence: CDR1 MGHDK, CDR2 SYGVNS. V was trimmed by 0 bases and J by 2 bases, leaving 3 bases between them.

The chain uses TRBV7-9 and TRBJ1-1; 7 positions match TRBD1. Germline assignment: CDR1 SEHNR and CDR2 FQNEAQ (reference sequence). The CDR3 contains 13 residues. J was trimmed by 1 base and V by 6 bases; bases with no gene match: 2. CDR3 nucleotide sequence: TGTGCCAGCAGAGACAGGGCGAACACTGAAGCTTTCTTT. Amino acid sequence: CASRDRANTEAFF.

The rearrangement uses TRBV6-6 and TRBJ2-2; a weak D match, TRBD1 (6 bases). Trimming removed 6 bases from V and 1 base from J, with 15 bases in between. The CDR3 contains 16 residues. Germline CDR1 reads MNHNY; CDR2 reads SVGAGI (reference sequence). The CDR3 protein is CASRKSGRGNTGELFF. Here the CDR3 DNA reads TGTGCCAGCAGGAAATCCGGCAGGGGGAACACCGGGGAGCTGTTTTTT.

J is TRBJ1-5 and V is TRBV7-9; TRBD1 matches 7 bases. V shed 5 bases, J shed 4 bases, and the junction held 5 bases outside the gene matches. This CDR3 is 14 amino acids long. The germline CDR1 and CDR2 sequences are SEHNR and FQNEAQ (reference sequence). The CDR3 protein is CASSGRTGNQPQHF. CDR3 coding DNA: TGTGCCAGCAGCGGCCGGACAGGTAATCAGCCCCAGCATTTT.

The rearrangement uses TRBV5-1 and TRBJ2-2, with 9 bases lining up with TRBD1. The CDR3 sequence is 15 residues long. Unmatched junction bases numbered 9, after V lost 3 bases and J lost 9 bases. Germline V gene data show CDR1 as SGHRS and CDR2 as YFSETQ. This CDR3 reads CASSSSGTGNWELFF. For the CDR3, the DNA is TGCGCCAGCAGCTCCTCGGGGACAGGGAATTGGGAGCTGTTTTTT. The full variable domain, rest sourced from reference TRBV5-1 and TRBJ2-2, is KAGVTQTPRYLIKTRGQQVTLSCSPISGHRSVSWYQQTPGQGLQFLFEYFSETQRNKGNFPGRFSGRQFSNSRSEMNVSTLELGDSALYLCASSSSGTGNWELFFGEGSRLTVL.

This chain links TRBV29-1 with TRBJ2-3; 7 bases are a match to TRBD2. CDR3 size: 14 residues. Trimming at V came to 4 bases and at J to 4 bases, leaving 8 bases not matched to a gene. Germline V gene sequence: CDR1 SQVTM, CDR2 ANQGSEA. CDR3 residues: CSVVLGTTADTQYF. The CDR3 DNA is TGCAGCGTTGTATTAGGGACTACAGCAGATACGCAGTATTTT.

V gene TRBV19 combines with J gene TRBJ2-7, with 7 positions matching TRBD1. The CDR3 has 14 amino acids. V was pared by 9 bases and J by 7 bases, with 15 bases of the junction left unmatched. The germline CDR1 and CDR2 sequences are LNHDA and SQIVND (reference sequence). CDR3 bases: TGTGCCAGCCGGACCGGGACAGCAAATACAGAGCAGTACTTC. It specifies CASRTGTANTEQYF.

This CDR3 reads CASSLGRGGLAEQFF. The CDR3 DNA follows: TGTGCCAGCAGCTTAGGGCGGGGGGGCCTTGCTGAGCAGTTCTTC. The chain recombines TRBV11-3 with TRBJ2-1, with 9 bases aligning to TRBD2. The CDR3 contains 15 residues. V was clipped by 1 base and J by 9 bases; unmatched bases: 7. Germline V gene data show CDR1 as SGHNT and CDR2 as YENEEA.

CDR3 region: CASSVGTSGGKQETQYF. The CDR3 coding sequence is TGTGCCAGCAGCGTAGGGACTAGCGGGGGGAAACAAGAGACCCAGTACTTC. V and J are TRBV9 and TRBJ2-5, with 14 positions matching TRBD2. V was pared by 0 bases and J by 2 bases, with 3 bases of the junction left unmatched. The CDR3 runs to 17 residues. The germline gives CDR1 SGDLS, CDR2 YYNGEE.

The rearrangement joins TRBV12-1 to TRBJ2-7; the DNA was not used to check the table's D call, TRBD2. TRBV12-1 is a pseudogene segment. This CDR3 region has 15 residues. The CDR3 DNA is TGTGCCAGCAGCTATCCGGGACTAGCGCCCTACGAGCAGTACTTC. Translation gives CASSYPGLAPYEQYF.

The chain has TRBV7-9 and TRBJ2-5; TRBD2 is a possible D gene (5 bases). CDR3 length equals 15 residues. In germline, CDR1 is SEHNR, CDR2 FQNEAQ (reference sequence). The V and J ends lost 5 bases and 5 bases respectively, with 18 bases between them. The CDR3 bases are TGTGCCAGCAGCGCGGACTTACAATGGGTCGAGACCCAGTACTTC. It encodes CASSADLQWVETQYF.

The chain joins TRBV7-9 to TRBJ1-1; D may be TRBD1 (5 bases). There are 15 residues in the CDR3. V lost 1 base, J lost 3 bases, and 12 bases lay in between. Per germline, CDR1 SEHNR and CDR2 FQNEAQ (reference sequence). The CDR3 region is CASSLGLGGDTEAFF. CDR3 nucleotide sequence: TGTGCCAGCAGCTTAGGTCTGGGGGGGGACACTGAAGCTTTCTTT.

The rearrangement links TRBV6-5 to TRBJ2-7; maybe TRBD2 (5 bases). Trimming cost V 0 bases and J 0 bases, with 9 bases left between them. CDR3 length: 15 residues. The germline CDR1 and CDR2 sequences are MNHEY and SVGAGI. CDR3 loop: CASSYSASSSYEQYF. CDR3 nucleotides: TGTGCCAGCAGTTACTCGGCTAGCAGCTCCTACGAGCAGTACTTC.

The chain carries TRBV5-5 and TRBJ2-1; 11 positions agree with TRBD2. This CDR3 comprises 15 residues. CDR1 is SGHKS and CDR2 is YYEKEE in the germline V gene (reference sequence). Germline trimming cut 4 bases from V and 8 bases from J; bases unmatched to any gene: 8. The CDR3 DNA follows: TGTGCCAGCAGCGTTAGCGGGAGGGCCTATGATGAGCAGTTCTTC. Translating gives CASSVSGRAYDEQFF.

The rearrangement links TRBV28 to TRBJ2-6; 9 bases line up with TRBD1. CDR1 and CDR2 from the germline V gene are MDHEN and SYDVKM. V was pared by 9 bases and J by 1 base, with 10 bases of the junction left unmatched. The CDR3 contains 17 residues. The CDR3 loop is CASTGTGFLSGANVLTF. The CDR3 DNA reads TGTGCCAGTACCGGGACAGGGTTTCTGTCTGGGGCCAACGTCCTGACTTTC.

The table lists this clone with a count of one. The V call is TRBV10-1, the J call TRBJ2-3; tentative D call: TRBD2 (6 bases). V was clipped by 0 bases and J by 10 bases, with 26 bases between them. The V gene's germline CDR1 is WNHNN and CDR2 SYGVQD (reference sequence). This CDR3 comprises 18 residues. CDR3 sequence (DNA): TGCGCCAGCAGTGAGTCGTTCCCGTCGGGAGCGTCACAAGGGGCGCAGTATTTT. This encodes CASSESFPSGASQGAQYF.

The sample holds a few counts of this clone. The chain recombines TRBV19 with TRBJ2-2, with 8 bases lining up with TRBD1. The CDR3 is made up of 14 amino acids. CDR1 is LNHDA, CDR2 SQIVND, per germline (reference sequence). V shed 5 bases and J 2 bases; nucleotides not matched to a gene: 1. The CDR3 DNA reads TGTGCCAGTAGTGACAGGGGTAACACCGGGGAGCTGTTTTTT. Protein sequence: CASSDRGNTGELFF.